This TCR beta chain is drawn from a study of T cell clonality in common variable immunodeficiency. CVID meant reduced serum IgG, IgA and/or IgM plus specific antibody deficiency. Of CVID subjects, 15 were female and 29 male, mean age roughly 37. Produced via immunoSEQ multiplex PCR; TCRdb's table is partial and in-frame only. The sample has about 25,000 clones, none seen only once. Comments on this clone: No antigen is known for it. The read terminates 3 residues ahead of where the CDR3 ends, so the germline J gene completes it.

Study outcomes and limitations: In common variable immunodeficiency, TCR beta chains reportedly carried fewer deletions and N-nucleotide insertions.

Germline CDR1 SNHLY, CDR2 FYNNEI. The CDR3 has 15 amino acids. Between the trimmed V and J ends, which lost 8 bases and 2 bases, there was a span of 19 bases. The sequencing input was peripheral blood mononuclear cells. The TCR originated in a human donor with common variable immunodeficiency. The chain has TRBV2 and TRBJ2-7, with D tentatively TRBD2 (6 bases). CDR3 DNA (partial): TGTGCCAGCGGTCCCCCTCTAGCGCAAACCTACGAG. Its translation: CASGPPLAQTYE. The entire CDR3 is CASGPPLAQTYEQYF.